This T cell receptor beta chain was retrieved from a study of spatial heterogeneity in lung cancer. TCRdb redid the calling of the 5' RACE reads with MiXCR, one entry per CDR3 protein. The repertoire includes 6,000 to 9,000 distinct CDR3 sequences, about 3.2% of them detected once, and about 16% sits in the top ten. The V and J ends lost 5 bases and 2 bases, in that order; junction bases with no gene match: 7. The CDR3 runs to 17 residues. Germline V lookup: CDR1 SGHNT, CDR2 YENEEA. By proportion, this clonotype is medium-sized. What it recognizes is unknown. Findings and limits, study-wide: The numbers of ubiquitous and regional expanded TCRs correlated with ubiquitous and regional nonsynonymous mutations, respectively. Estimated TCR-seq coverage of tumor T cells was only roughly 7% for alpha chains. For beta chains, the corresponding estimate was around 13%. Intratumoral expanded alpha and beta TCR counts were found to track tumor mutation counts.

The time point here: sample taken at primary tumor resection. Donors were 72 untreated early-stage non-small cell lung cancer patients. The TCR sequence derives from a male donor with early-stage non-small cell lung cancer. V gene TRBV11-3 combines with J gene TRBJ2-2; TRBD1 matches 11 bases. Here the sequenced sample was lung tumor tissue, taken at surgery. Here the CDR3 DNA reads TGTGCCAGCAGCCTGGGACAGGGGGGAGTTAACACCGGGGAGCTGTTTTTT. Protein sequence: CASSLGQGGVNTGELFF.